These T cell receptor beta chains were read from a single sample in a study of cytomegalovirus exposure and HLA in healthy donors. The method was immunoSEQ multiplex PCR; TCRdb's version includes in-frame clones alone and lacks a portion of them. Of roughly 110,000 clones in the sample, around 80% are singletons; the top ten hold roughly 3.6%. Sequences were obtained from PBMCs. These receptors were collected from a man in his 60s in good health and CMV-seronegative. The conserved cysteine and the conserved F or W are not part of the CDR3 here. Expanded clones are given a class, and other clones once, few, many or no size at all.

cdr3_aa	clone_size	v_call
ASSLLSGGQNYEQY	once	TRBV7-9
ASSGGTSWEEQF	NA	TRBV25-1
SVNRGLGDEQF	NA	TRBV29-1
ASSQVGTGSTIY	NA	TRBV4-3
ASAGGAGANVLT	NA	TRBV7-3
ASSLGQNSNTEAF	NA	TRBV27
ASSPRTSGGAPSSYNEQF	few	TRBV18
ASSFLDKTFSGANVLT	NA	TRBV13
ATSWQGYGYT	NA	TRBV11-1
ASSPPGQGYEQY	NA	TRBV9
ASSIGGGGGTDTQY	NA	TRBV19
ASTPTGTYGYT	NA	TRBV6-1
ASSVSGQLAAGETQY	NA	TRBV19
ASSFPLGGNNEQF	NA	TRBV5-4
ASSVGTSGGRETQY	few	TRBV9
ASSLAGQGTSEAF	NA	TRBV7-8
ASSYSGQGYNEQF	NA	TRBV6-5
ATSRDTSGRGEETQY	NA	TRBV15
ASSQGGRETQY	few	TRBV2
ASSGGGKYEQY	few	TRBV9
ASSLGNTNQPQH	NA	TRBV7-8
ASTYPRDSDSTDTQY	once	TRBV5-1
ASSAAGAPLAKNIQY	NA	TRBV5-1
ASRFSRGGETQY	NA	TRBV7-2
ASSLGPQY	NA	TRBV7-2
ASSFAGGPGANVLT	NA	TRBV7-2
AWSVSGTYEQY	NA	TRBV30